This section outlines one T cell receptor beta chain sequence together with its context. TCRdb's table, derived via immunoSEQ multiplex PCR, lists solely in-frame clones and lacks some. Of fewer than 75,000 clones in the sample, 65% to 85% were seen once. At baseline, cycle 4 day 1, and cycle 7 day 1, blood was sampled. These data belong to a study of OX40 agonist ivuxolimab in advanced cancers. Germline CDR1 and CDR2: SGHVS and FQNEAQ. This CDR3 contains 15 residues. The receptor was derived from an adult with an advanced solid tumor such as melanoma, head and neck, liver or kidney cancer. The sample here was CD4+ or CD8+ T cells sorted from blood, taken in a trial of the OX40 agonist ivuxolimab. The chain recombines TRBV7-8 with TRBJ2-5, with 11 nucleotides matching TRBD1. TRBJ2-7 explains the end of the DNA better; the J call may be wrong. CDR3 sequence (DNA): TGTGCCAGCAGCGCCCGGGACAGGGGGACCTACGAGCAGTACTTC. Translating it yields CASSARDRGTYEQYF.